The 17 T cell receptor beta chains reported below all come from one sample, sequenced in a study of identifying expanded T cells in peripheral blood. This table comes from immunoSEQ multiplex PCR, and its TCRdb copy is limited to in-frame clones, with some not included. Of roughly 61,000 clones listed, over 85% are singletons. The sample taken for sequencing was blood. These receptors were taken from a person aged 18 to 70 in good health.

This clone was detected only once. The J gene is TRBJ2-1, the V gene TRBV7-2, with unresolved D. V was trimmed by 5 bases and J by 1 base, leaving 6 bases between them. This CDR3 comprises 13 residues. In germline, CDR1 is SGHTA, CDR2 FQGNSA. CDR3 region: CASSLMSYNEQFF. CDR3 DNA: TGTGCCAGCAGCCTAATGTCCTACAATGAGCAGTTCTTC.

The genes are TRBV4-1 and TRBJ2-1; D might be TRBD2 (5 bases). Germline values: CDR1 MGHRA, CDR2 YSYEKL. The CDR3 runs to 18 residues. Trimming pared 0 bases from V and 3 bases from J, leaving 18 bases between. CDR3: CASSQDPSGIARYNEQFF. Written as DNA, the CDR3 is TGCGCCAGCAGCCAAGATCCAAGCGGCATAGCGCGCTACAATGAGCAGTTCTTC.

Of note for this clone: The identical CDR3 is also encoded by other nucleotide sequences in the sample. J is TRBJ2-7 and V is TRBV18; TRBD1 matches 7 bases. CDR1 is KGHSH, CDR2 LQKENI, per germline. The CDR3 has 12 residues. V gave up 5 bases and J gave up 3 bases; unmatched junction bases: 1. The CDR3 region is CASSYRGYEQYF. Written as DNA, the CDR3 is TGTGCCAGCTCATACAGGGGCTACGAGCAGTACTTC.

The V call is TRBV2, the J call TRBJ1-1; perhaps TRBD1 as D (6 bases). The CDR3 totals 18 residues. V dropped 1 base and J dropped 3 bases, with 21 bases sitting between them. CDR1 and CDR2 from the germline V gene are SNHLY and FYNNEI. The CDR3 sequence: CASSEGAGHRGPHTEAFF. The CDR3 nucleotides are TGTGCCAGCAGTGAAGGGGCGGGACATAGGGGTCCCCACACTGAAGCTTTCTTT.

DNA for the CDR3: TGTGCCAGCAGCGAGACAGGGATATTGAACAATGAGCAGTTCTTC. Its translation is CASSETGILNNEQFF. V usage is TRBV9 and J usage is TRBJ2-1; 7 positions agree with TRBD1. Germline lookup yields CDR1 SGDLS and CDR2 YYNGEE. Trimming took 3 bases from V and 5 from J; bases not matched to a gene: 8. The CDR3 has 15 amino acids.

The chain links TRBV5-4 to TRBJ2-2; the D gene is possibly TRBD2 (6 bases). In germline, CDR1 is SGHNT, CDR2 YYREEE (reference sequence). The CDR3 has 14 amino acids. Trimming shortened V by 3 bases and J by 9 bases, and 15 bases separated the two germline ends. CDR3: CASSSQTSYRELFF. Written as DNA, the CDR3 is TGTGCCAGCAGCTCCCAGACTAGTTACCGGGAGCTGTTTTTT.

The genes are TRBV4-3 and TRBJ1-6; perhaps TRBD1 as D (5 bases). Germline V gene data show CDR1 as LGHNA and CDR2 as YSLEER. The ends were cut back, 0 bases at V and 6 bases at J, with 12 bases in the middle. The CDR3 extends over 16 amino acids. As DNA, the CDR3 is TGCGCCAGCAGCCAAGATTCTCAGGGAACTAATTCACCCCTCCACTTT. This gives the protein CASSQDSQGTNSPLHF.

The chain is built from TRBV5-1 and TRBJ2-3; D unclear. Per germline, CDR1 SGHRS and CDR2 YFSETQ. Trimming left V 5 bases short and J 1 base short, with 8 bases between. There are 13 residues in the CDR3. This CDR3 reads CASREVRTDTQYF. The CDR3 DNA is TGCGCCAGCAGAGAGGTTCGCACAGATACGCAGTATTTT.

Only one count was recorded for this clone. The V and J genes are TRBV29-1 and TRBJ2-1, with unresolved D. The V end was cut by 0 bases, the J end by 6 bases, with 18 bases between. The CDR3 contains 16 residues. CDR1 is SQVTM, CDR2 ANQGSEA, per germline. The chain's CDR3 is CSVEEVPAPPGNEQFF. The CDR3 coding sequence is TGCAGCGTTGAAGAGGTCCCGGCCCCCCCGGGCAATGAGCAGTTCTTC.

V gene TRBV11-2 combines with J gene TRBJ2-7; either TRBD1 or TRBD2 may supply D (5 bases each). The CDR3 is made up of 14 amino acids. The V end lost 2 bases, the J end lost 0 bases, and 8 bases lay between the germline ends. Germline CDR1 reads SGHAT; CDR2 reads FQNNGV. This chain's CDR3 is CASSLWGTSYEQYF. The CDR3 DNA is TGTGCCAGCAGCTTATGGGGGACCTCCTACGAGCAGTACTTC.

V is TRBV15 and J is TRBJ2-7; 9 bases are shared with TRBD1. Germline-derived CDR1 and CDR2 are LNHNV and YYDKDF (reference sequence). V trimming: 0 bases; J trimming: 3 bases; junction bases outside the gene matches: 6. The CDR3 has 16 residues. CDR3 amino acids: CATSRELGQGGYEQYF. CDR3 DNA: TGTGCCACCAGCAGAGAATTGGGACAGGGTGGCTACGAGCAGTACTTC.

The chain carries TRBV27 and TRBJ2-2, with 9 positions matching TRBD1. From germline, CDR1 is MNHEY and CDR2 SMNVEV (reference sequence). This CDR3 is built from 15 residues. J lost 6 bases, V lost 3 bases, and 5 bases had no gene match. CDR3 nucleotides: TGTGCCAGCAGTTTTTGGACAGGGGTCCCCGGGGAGCTGTTTTTT. Translated, it gives CASSFWTGVPGELFF.

The V call is TRBV9, the J call TRBJ1-3; D remains unclear. CDR1 and CDR2 (germline): SGDLS, YYNGEE. This CDR3 contains 15 residues. Trimming removed 2 bases from V and 0 bases from J, with 9 bases in between. CDR3 amino acids: CASSVGSSSGNTIYF. The CDR3 DNA is TGTGCCAGCAGCGTTGGCAGCTCCTCTGGAAACACCATATATTTT.

The sample holds one count of this clone. V usage is TRBV30 and J usage is TRBJ1-1; the D is unclear. Trimming removed 6 bases from V and 2 bases from J, with 16 bases in between. The length of the CDR3 is 14 residues. The germline V gene has CDR1 GTSNPN and CDR2 SVGIG (reference sequence). CDR3 sequence: CACRPDGVNTEAFF. CDR3 nucleotide sequence: TGTGCCTGCCGCCCGGACGGGGTTAACACTGAAGCTTTCTTT.

The CDR3 loop reads CASSRPSGAEQFF. The CDR3 coding sequence is TGTGCCAGCTCAAGGCCTAGCGGGGCTGAGCAGTTCTTC. The gene calls are TRBV18 and TRBJ2-1; TRBD2 matches at 9 bases. Trimming took 5 bases from V and 9 from J; bases not matched to a gene: 5. Germline V lookup: CDR1 KGHSH, CDR2 LQKENI. The CDR3 extends over 13 amino acids.

The gene calls are TRBV28 and TRBJ2-3, with 13 bases identical to TRBD2. The CDR3 length is 18 residues. J lost 0 bases, V lost 2 bases, and 5 bases had no gene match. Germline V gene data show CDR1 as MDHEN and CDR2 as SYDVKM. The CDR3 region is CASSLAGLAGVSTDTQYF. The CDR3 nucleotides are TGTGCCAGCAGTTTAGCCGGACTAGCGGGAGTGAGCACAGATACGCAGTATTTT.

The chain combines TRBV6-1 with TRBJ2-7; TRBD1 agrees at 7 bases. The CDR3 totals 14 residues. The germline V gene encodes CDR1 MNHNS and CDR2 SASEGT. The V segment lost 9 bases and the J segment 2 bases; nucleotides outside the gene matches: 10. DNA for the CDR3: TGTGCCAGTAGACTGACAGGGTCCCCCTACGAGCAGTACTTC. Translation: CASRLTGSPYEQYF.